This record looks at one TCR beta chain sequence and its context. Its antigen is currently unknown. This record comes from a study of T cells after yellow fever vaccination. Study-wide results and limits: A small proportion of clonotypes was detected in both the CD4 and CD8 compartments.

Looked up from germline, CDR1 is SGHAT and CDR2 is FQNNGV. CDR3 length: 16 residues. The trim removed 1 base at V and 7 bases at J, leaving 13 bases unmatched. TCRdb reprocessed the 5' RACE reads via MiXCR and lists one record per CDR3 protein. The data contain 400,000 to 450,000 distinct CDR3 sequences, 15% to 20% of them singletons. This receptor was taken from a man between 18 and 35 years old who received the YFV17D yellow fever vaccine. V and J are TRBV11-2 and TRBJ2-7; the match to TRBD2 covers 7 bases. This material consisted of PBMCs, taken before the yellow fever booster vaccination. The CDR3 region is CASSLVGRGRRWEQYF. Written as DNA, the CDR3 is TGTGCCAGCAGCTTAGTTGGGAGGGGCCGGCGGTGGGAGCAGTACTTC.